This T cell receptor (beta chain) was found in a study of T cells in Graves' hyperthyroidism and ophthalmopathy. The study included ophthalmopathy patients with Clinical Activity Score at least 3, NOSPECS grade at least 4 and duration under 3 months. Investigators excluded patients with uncontrolled infection, other autoimmune disease, pregnancy or lactation. Trimming left V 5 bases short and J 2 bases short, with 7 bases between. This CDR3 spans 12 amino acids. In germline, CDR1 is SNHLY, CDR2 FYNNEI. In its sample, this clonotype was seen many times. What it binds is not known. Whole-study results and caveats: Before onset, ophthalmopathy was predicted by the model a median 6.5 months earlier.

Researchers amplified the TCR beta CDR3 regions from RNA transcripts. The TCR CDR3 was amplified in a first-round RT-PCR using the HTBI primer set. MiXCR was run by TCRdb on the multiplex PCR reads, yielding one entry per CDR3 protein. The sample has fewer than 350,000 distinct CDR3 sequences; around 18% are singletons. This chain uses TRBV2 with TRBJ2-7; maybe TRBD1 (5 bases). This clonotype was sampled from a woman in her thirties or forties with Graves' ophthalmopathy. Input material: blood. In DNA form, the CDR3 reads TGTGCCAGCAGTTGGACAACCTACGAGCAGTACTTC. It yields the protein CASSWTTYEQYF.